The 12 T cell receptor beta chains below come from one sample, sequenced in a study of T cell repertoires in cytomegalovirus infection. One entry per CDR3 protein, called by TCRdb with MiXCR from the reads. The table lists approximately 990,000 distinct CDR3 sequences, roughly 30% of them singletons, with about an eighth in the top ten. Their antigen targets remain unknown. Sequencing used cultured CD8+ T cells from PBMCs, obtained from culture after CMV antigen stimulation. The receptors were sampled from a human donor in good health (CMV status not recorded). Some clones in this sample may be carry-over from other donors' samples.

This clonotype was observed a handful of times. The V gene is TRBV2, the J gene TRBJ1-2; D is ambiguous. Germline CDR1 and CDR2: SNHLY and FYNNEI. The CDR3 extends over 15 amino acids. The ends were cut back, 0 bases at V and 5 bases at J, with 13 bases in the middle. CDR3 residues: CASSEAPALTYGYTF. DNA of the CDR3: TGTGCCAGCAGTGAAGCGCCAGCCTTGACGTATGGCTACACCTTC.

The V and J genes are TRBV5-6 and TRBJ1-1; 10 nucleotides align to TRBD1. CDR1 is SGHDT and CDR2 is YYEEEE in the germline V gene. Trimming cost V 4 bases and J 1 base; bases outside gene matches: 4. The CDR3 has 15 residues. In DNA, the CDR3 is TGTGCCAGCAGCCCGGGACAGGGGAAGAACACTGAAGCTTTCTTT. Its protein product is CASSPGQGKNTEAFF.

This clonotype has only a few counts. V is TRBV11-1 and J is TRBJ2-5; the match to TRBD1 covers 10 bases. With V trimmed by 1 base and J by 1 base, 3 bases remained unmatched. The CDR3 consists of 16 residues. Germline CDR1 SGHAT, CDR2 FQDESV (reference sequence). CDR3 DNA sequence: TGTGCCAGCAGCTTAGTGGGGACAGGGGCCCAAGAGACCCAGTACTTC. Its translation: CASSLVGTGAQETQYF.

This clonotype occurred many times. The V gene is TRBV7-9, the J gene TRBJ2-1, with D possibly TRBD1 on 6 matching bases. CDR1 is SEHNR and CDR2 is FQNEAQ in the germline V gene (reference sequence). The V and J ends lost 2 bases and 2 bases respectively, with 13 bases between them. The CDR3 length is 16 residues. CDR3 nucleotide sequence: TGTGCCAGCAGCTTACCTTCTGGGACAACCTACAATGAGCAGTTCTTC. It translates to CASSLPSGTTYNEQFF.

The chain carries TRBV28 and TRBJ1-4; D remains unclear. Trimming took off 5 bases at V and 8 bases at J, with 12 bases between the two ends. From germline, CDR1 is MDHEN and CDR2 SYDVKM. This CDR3 spans 13 amino acids. The chain's CDR3 is CASSPTGPEKLFF. The CDR3 DNA reads as TGTGCCAGCAGTCCCACGGGTCCCGAAAAACTGTTTTTT.

Worth noting for this clonotype: This clone may be a read error of a much larger clone one base away. The chain combines TRBV7-6 with TRBJ1-4, with D unclear. This CDR3 is 14 amino acids long. V lost 3 bases to trimming and J lost 6 bases, with 11 bases between them. Looked up from germline, CDR1 is SGHVS and CDR2 is FNYEAQ. DNA of the CDR3: TGTGCCAGCAGCTTGGCGACATGGGATGAAAAACTGTTTTTT. Protein sequence: CASSLATWDEKLFF.

The chain employs TRBV12-3 or TRBV12-4 and TRBJ1-1; 7 bases line up with TRBD1. Trimming at V came to 4 bases and at J to 6 bases, leaving 14 bases not matched to a gene. CDR3 length equals 16 residues. The chain's CDR3 is CASSSATGSKVPEAFF. CDR3 sequence (DNA): TGTGCCAGCAGTTCGGCGACAGGGAGCAAGGTTCCTGAAGCTTTCTTT.

In this sample, this clonotype turned up once. This chain uses TRBV6-6 with TRBJ2-5, with 15 bases aligning to TRBD2. The V gene's germline CDR1 is MNHNY and CDR2 SVGAGI (reference sequence). This CDR3 has 18 amino acids. V lost 2 bases to trimming and J lost 4 bases; unmatched junction nucleotides: 8. CDR3 residues: CASSYGLAGGPKRETQYF. CDR3 DNA: TGTGCCAGCAGTTACGGACTAGCGGGGGGGCCGAAACGAGAGACCCAGTACTTC.

This clonotype was seen a few times. The chain uses TRBV6-2 or TRBV6-3 and TRBJ2-3; 8 bases match TRBD2. This CDR3 spans 15 amino acids. The V gene end was trimmed by 6 bases and the J gene end by 2 bases; junction bases not matched to a gene: 7. The germline CDR1 and CDR2 sequences are MNHEY and SVGEGT. The CDR3 loop is CASSSGGVYTDTQYF. CDR3 nucleotides: TGTGCCAGCAGCTCCGGGGGGGTGTACACAGATACGCAGTATTTT.

This chain connects TRBV4-2 to TRBJ1-2; possibly TRBD1 for D (5 bases). Trimming left V 1 base short and J 4 bases short, with 13 bases between. CDR3 size: 15 residues. Per germline, CDR1 LGHNA and CDR2 YNFKEQ. The CDR3: CASSQVRDLIYGYTF. The CDR3 coding sequence is TGTGCCAGCAGCCAAGTCCGGGACTTAATCTATGGCTACACCTTC.

This chain links TRBV7-9 with TRBJ2-5; D unclear. Trimming left V 1 base short and J 5 bases short, with 5 bases between. Germline CDR1 SEHNR, CDR2 FQNEAQ (reference sequence). CDR3 size: 12 residues. CDR3 protein: CASSLVDETQYF. DNA of the CDR3: TGTGCCAGCAGCTTAGTTGATGAGACCCAGTACTTC.

This clonotype has ten or more counts. The rearrangement uses TRBV20-1 and TRBJ1-5, with 7 bases that match TRBD1. CDR1 DFQATT and CDR2 SNEGSKA come from the germline V gene (reference sequence). V lost 4 bases and J lost 6; bases outside the gene matches: 9. The length of the CDR3 is 14 residues. The CDR3 loop is CSANSGGIGQPQHF. CDR3 nucleotides: TGCAGTGCTAATTCAGGGGGGATCGGTCAGCCCCAGCATTTT.